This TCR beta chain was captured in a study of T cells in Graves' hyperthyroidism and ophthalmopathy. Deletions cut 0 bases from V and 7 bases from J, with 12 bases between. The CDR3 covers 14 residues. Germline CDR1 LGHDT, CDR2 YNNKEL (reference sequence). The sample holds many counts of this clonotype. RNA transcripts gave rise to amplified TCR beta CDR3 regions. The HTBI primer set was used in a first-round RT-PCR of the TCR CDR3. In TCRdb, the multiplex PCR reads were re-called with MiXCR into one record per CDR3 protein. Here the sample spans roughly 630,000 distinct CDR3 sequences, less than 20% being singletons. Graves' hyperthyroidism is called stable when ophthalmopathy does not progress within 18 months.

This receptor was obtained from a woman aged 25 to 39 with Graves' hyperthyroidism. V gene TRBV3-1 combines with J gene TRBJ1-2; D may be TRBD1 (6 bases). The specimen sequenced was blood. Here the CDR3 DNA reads TGTGCCAGCAGCCAAGATATCGGGGGCGCTGGCTACACCTTC. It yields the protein CASSQDIGGAGYTF. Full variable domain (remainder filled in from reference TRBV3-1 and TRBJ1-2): DTAVSQTPKYLVTQMGNDKSIKCEQNLGHDTMYWYKQDSKKFLKIMFSYNNKELIINETVPNRFSPKSPDKAHLNLHINSLELGDSAVYFCASSQDIGGAGYTFGSGTRLTVV.